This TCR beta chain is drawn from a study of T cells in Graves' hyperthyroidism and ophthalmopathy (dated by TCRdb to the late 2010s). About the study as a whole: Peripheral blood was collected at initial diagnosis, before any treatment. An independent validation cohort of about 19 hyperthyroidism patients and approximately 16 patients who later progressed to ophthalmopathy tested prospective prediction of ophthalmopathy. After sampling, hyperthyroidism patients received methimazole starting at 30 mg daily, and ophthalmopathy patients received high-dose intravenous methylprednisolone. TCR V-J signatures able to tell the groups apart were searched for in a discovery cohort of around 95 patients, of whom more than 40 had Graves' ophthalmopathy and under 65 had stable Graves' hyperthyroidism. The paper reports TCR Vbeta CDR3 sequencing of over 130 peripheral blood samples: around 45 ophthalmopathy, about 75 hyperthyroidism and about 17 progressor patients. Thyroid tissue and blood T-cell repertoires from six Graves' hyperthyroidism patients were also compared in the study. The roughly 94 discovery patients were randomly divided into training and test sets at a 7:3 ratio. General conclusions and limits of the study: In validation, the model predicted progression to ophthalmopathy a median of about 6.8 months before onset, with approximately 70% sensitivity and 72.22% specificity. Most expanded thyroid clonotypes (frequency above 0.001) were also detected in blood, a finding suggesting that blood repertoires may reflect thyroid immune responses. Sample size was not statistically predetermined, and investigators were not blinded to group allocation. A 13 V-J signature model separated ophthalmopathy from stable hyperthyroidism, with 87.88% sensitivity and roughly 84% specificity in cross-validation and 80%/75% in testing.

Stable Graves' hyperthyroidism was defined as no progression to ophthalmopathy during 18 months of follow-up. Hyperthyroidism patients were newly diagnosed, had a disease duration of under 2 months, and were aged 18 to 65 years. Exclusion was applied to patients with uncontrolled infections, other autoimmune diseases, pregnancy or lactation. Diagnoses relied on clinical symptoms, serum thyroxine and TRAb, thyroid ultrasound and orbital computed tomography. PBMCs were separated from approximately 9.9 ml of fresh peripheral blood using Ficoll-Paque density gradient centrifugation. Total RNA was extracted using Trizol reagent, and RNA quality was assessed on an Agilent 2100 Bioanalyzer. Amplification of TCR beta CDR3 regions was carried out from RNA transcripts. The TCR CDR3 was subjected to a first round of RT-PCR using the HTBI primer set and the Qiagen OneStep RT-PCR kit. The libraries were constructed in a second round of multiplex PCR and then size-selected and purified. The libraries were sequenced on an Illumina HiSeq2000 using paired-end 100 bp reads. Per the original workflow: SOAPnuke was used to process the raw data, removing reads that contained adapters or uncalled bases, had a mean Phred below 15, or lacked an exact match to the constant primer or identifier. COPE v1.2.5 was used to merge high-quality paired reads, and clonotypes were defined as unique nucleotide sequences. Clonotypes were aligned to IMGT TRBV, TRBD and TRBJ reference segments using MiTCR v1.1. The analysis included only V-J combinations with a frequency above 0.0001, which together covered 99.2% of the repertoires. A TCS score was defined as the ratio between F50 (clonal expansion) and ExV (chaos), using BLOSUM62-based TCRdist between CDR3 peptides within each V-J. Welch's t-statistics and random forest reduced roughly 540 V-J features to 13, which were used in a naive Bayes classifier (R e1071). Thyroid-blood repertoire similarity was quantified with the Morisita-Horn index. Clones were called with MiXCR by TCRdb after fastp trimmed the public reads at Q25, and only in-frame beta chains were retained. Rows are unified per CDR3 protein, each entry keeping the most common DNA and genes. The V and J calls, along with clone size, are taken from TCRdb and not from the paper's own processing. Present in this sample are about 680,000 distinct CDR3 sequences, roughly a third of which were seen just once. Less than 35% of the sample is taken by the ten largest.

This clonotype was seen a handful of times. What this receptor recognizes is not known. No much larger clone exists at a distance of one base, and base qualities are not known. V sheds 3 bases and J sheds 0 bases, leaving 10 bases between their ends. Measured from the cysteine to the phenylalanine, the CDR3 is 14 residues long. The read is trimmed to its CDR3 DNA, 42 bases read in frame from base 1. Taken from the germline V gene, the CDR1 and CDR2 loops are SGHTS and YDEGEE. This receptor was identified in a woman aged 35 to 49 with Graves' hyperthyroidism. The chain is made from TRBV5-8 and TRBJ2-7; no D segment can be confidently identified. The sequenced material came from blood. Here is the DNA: TGTGCCAGCAGCTATTGGGATTACTCCTACGAGCAGTACTTC. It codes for CASSYWDYSYEQYF.